What follows are 30 T cell receptor beta chains derived from one specimen sequenced in a study of PD-L1 blockade in urothelial cancer. Profiling relied on immunoSEQ multiplex PCR, and the TCRdb table lists in-frame clones only, not all of them. The table has 95,000 to 150,000 clones, 86% seen once. Specified time point: peripheral blood 6 weeks after treatment start. The starting material was PBMCs, obtained around atezolizumab (anti-PD-L1) treatment. These TCRs come from a man aged 45-65 years with urothelial cancer.

This clone was seen a single time. The chain recombines TRBV4-1 with TRBJ2-1; TRBD2 might be the D (6 bases). This CDR3 spans 17 amino acids. The V end lost 0 bases, the J end lost 1 base, and 13 bases lay between the germline ends. CDR1 MGHRA and CDR2 YSYEKL come from the germline V gene. The CDR3 sequence is CASSQDPSVGSYNEQFF. The DNA for the CDR3 is TGCGCCAGCAGCCAAGATCCTAGCGTGGGGTCCTACAATGAGCAGTTCTTC.

The chain links TRBV29-1 to TRBJ1-4; 8 bases fit TRBD1. The V segment lost 6 bases and the J segment 8 bases; nucleotides outside the gene matches: 8. The CDR3 is made up of 13 amino acids. The germline V gene has CDR1 SQVTM and CDR2 ANQGSEA. CDR3 region: CSVSTGAYEKLFF. As DNA, the CDR3 is TGCAGCGTGTCGACAGGGGCTTACGAAAAACTGTTTTTT.

The chain employs TRBV28 and TRBJ1-5; the D gene is possibly TRBD1 (6 bases). Trimming pared 3 bases from V and 1 base from J, leaving 7 bases between. The CDR3 totals 14 residues. Per germline, CDR1 MDHEN and CDR2 SYDVKM. CDR3 region: CASSFTGSNQPQHF. Written as DNA, the CDR3 is TGTGCCAGCAGTTTCACAGGGAGCAATCAGCCCCAGCATTTT. Looking up the rest from reference TRBV28 and TRBJ1-5 gives the full variable domain: DVKVTQSSRYLVKRTGEKVFLECVQDMDHENMFWYRQDPGLGLRLIYFSYDVKMKEKGDIPEGYSVSREKKERFSLILESASTNQTSMYLCASSFTGSNQPQHFGDGTRLSIL.

V is TRBV5-1 and J is TRBJ1-5, with a weak D call TRBD1 (5 bases). CDR1 is SGHRS, CDR2 YFSETQ, per germline. Deletions cut 4 bases from V and 3 bases from J, with 14 bases between. This CDR3 comprises 15 residues. The CDR3 DNA sequence: TGCGCCAGCAGCGTAGGGGACTTGGACAATCAGCCCCAGCATTTT. This codes for CASSVGDLDNQPQHF. The full variable domain, completed using reference TRBV5-1 and TRBJ1-5, is KAGVTQTPRYLIKTRGQQVTLSCSPISGHRSVSWYQQTPGQGLQFLFEYFSETQRNKGNFPGRFSGRQFSNSRSEMNVSTLELGDSALYLCASSVGDLDNQPQHFGDGTRLSIL.

The chain joins TRBV6-5 to TRBJ1-5; 9 nucleotides agree with TRBD1. V lost 6 bases, J lost 4 bases, and 7 bases stayed unmatched. Germline values: CDR1 MNHEY, CDR2 SVGAGI. This CDR3 comprises 15 residues. The CDR3 here is CASRLDRGANQPQHF. Here the CDR3 DNA reads TGTGCCAGCAGATTAGACAGGGGGGCGAATCAGCCCCAGCATTTT.

This chain joins TRBV27 and TRBJ1-5, with D possibly being TRBD1 (5 bases). The CDR3 spans 16 residues. Trimming took off 1 base at V and 4 bases at J, with 14 bases between the two ends. The germline V gene has CDR1 MNHEY and CDR2 SMNVEV (reference sequence). In DNA form, the CDR3 reads TGTGCCAGCAGTTTATTGCAGGGTGGAGGGAATCAGCCCCAGCATTTT. It specifies CASSLLQGGGNQPQHF.

The chain combines TRBV7-4 with TRBJ1-4, with 9 positions matching TRBD1. J lost 8 bases, V lost 4 bases, and 5 bases had no gene match. CDR1 and CDR2 from the germline V gene are SGHVT and SQSDAQ. This CDR3 contains 14 residues. In nucleotides, the CDR3 is TGTGCCAGCAGCTGGGACAGGGAGGGAGAAAAACTGTTTTTT. Translation gives CASSWDREGEKLFF. The whole variable domain, filled in from reference TRBV7-4 and TRBJ1-4, reads GAGVSQSPRYKVAKRGRDVALRCDSISGHVTLYWYRQTLGQGSEVLTYSQSDAQRDKSGRPSGRFSAERPERSVSTLKIQRTEQGDSAVYLCASSWDREGEKLFFGSGTQLSVL.

CDR3 in DNA: TGTGCTAGTGGTTCGTGGACTCCAAGCTCCTACAATGAGCAGTTCTTC. Its translation is CASGSWTPSSYNEQFF. The chain uses TRBV12-5 and TRBJ2-1; maybe TRBD2 (5 bases). V was trimmed by 4 bases and J by 0 bases, leaving 13 bases between them. This CDR3 spans 16 amino acids. Germline assignment: CDR1 LGHNT and CDR2 FRNRAP.

V is TRBV10-3 and J is TRBJ1-6, with D unresolved. Germline V CDR1 and CDR2: ENHRY, SYGVKD. The CDR3 is 15 amino acids. V dropped 2 bases and J dropped 10 bases, with 15 bases sitting between them. The CDR3 nucleotides are TGTGCCATCAGTGAGCCCGGACGGGAGGGATCACCCCTCCACTTT. It yields the protein CAISEPGREGSPLHF.

The CDR3: CAIQATRTGELFF. For the CDR3, the DNA is TGTGCCATTCAAGCGACTCGCACCGGGGAGCTGTTTTTT. The genes are TRBV6-5 and TRBJ2-2; no clear D gene. Germline V CDR1 and CDR2: MNHEY, SVGAGI. V gave up 10 bases and J gave up 4 bases, with 13 bases separating them. This CDR3 has 13 amino acids.

The rearrangement uses TRBV18 and TRBJ1-2; D is possibly TRBD1 (5 bases). Germline assignment: CDR1 KGHSH and CDR2 LQKENI. Trimming took 4 bases from V and 3 from J, leaving 18 bases between them. The CDR3 extends over 16 amino acids. CDR3 sequence reads: CASSQSFVSRDYGYTF. DNA of the CDR3: TGTGCCAGCTCACAATCCTTCGTGTCCAGGGACTATGGCTACACCTTC.

This rearrangement joins TRBV18 to TRBJ1-3, with D tentatively TRBD1 (6 bases). The germline V gene has CDR1 KGHSH and CDR2 LQKENI. Between the trimmed V and J ends, which lost 1 base and 0 bases, there was a span of 13 bases. The length of the CDR3 is 17 residues. CDR3 nucleotide sequence: TGTGCCAGCTCACCACGAAGGGGGAAGACCTCTGGAAACACCATATATTTT. Its translation: CASSPRRGKTSGNTIYF. The full variable domain, its missing parts supplied by reference TRBV18 and TRBJ1-3, is NAGVMQNPRHLVRRRGQEARLRCSPMKGHSHVYWYRQLPEEGLKFMVYLQKENIIDESGMPKERFSAEFPKEGPSILRIQQVVRGDSAAYFCASSPRRGKTSGNTIYFGEGSWLTVV.

The genes are TRBV28 and TRBJ2-5; TRBD2 is a possible D gene (7 bases). V gave up 2 bases and J gave up 2 bases, with 21 bases separating them. Germline CDR1 and CDR2: MDHEN and SYDVKM. The CDR3 runs 18 residues. The CDR3 protein is CASSLKGGSWAGQETQYF. The CDR3 DNA reads as TGTGCCAGCAGTTTAAAGGGGGGGAGTTGGGCGGGACAAGAGACCCAGTACTTC.

V gene TRBV7-2 combines with J gene TRBJ2-2; 7 nucleotides match TRBD2. CDR3 size: 16 residues. CDR1 is SGHTA, CDR2 FQGNSA, per germline. Unmatched junction bases numbered 6, after V lost 1 base and J lost 4 bases. CDR3 coding DNA: TGTGCCAGCAGCTTAGATGCCCCTAGCGGCACCGGGGAGCTGTTTTTT. Translating gives CASSLDAPSGTGELFF.

V gene TRBV28 combines with J gene TRBJ2-2; no definite D call. The CDR3 runs to 15 residues. Between the trimmed V and J ends, which lost 1 base and 5 bases, there was a span of 11 bases. Germline lookup yields CDR1 MDHEN and CDR2 SYDVKM. Here the CDR3 reads CASSLSPGWTGELFF. The CDR3 DNA is TGTGCCAGCAGTTTATCTCCAGGTTGGACCGGGGAGCTGTTTTTT.

The V and J genes are TRBV5-1 and TRBJ2-2; D unclear. The length of the CDR3 is 16 residues. The V and J ends lost 0 bases and 5 bases respectively, with 14 bases between them. Germline assignment: CDR1 SGHRS and CDR2 YFSETQ. CDR3 loop: CASSLAVGAHTGELFF. CDR3 in DNA: TGCGCCAGCAGCTTGGCGGTGGGCGCGCATACCGGGGAGCTGTTTTTT.

This clone came up once. V usage is TRBV30 and J usage is TRBJ2-7; D ambiguous. Per the germline V gene, CDR1 is GTSNPN and CDR2 is SVGIG (reference sequence). Between the trimmed V and J ends, which lost 5 bases and 5 bases, there was a span of 13 bases. This CDR3 has 12 amino acids. Here the CDR3 reads CAWDLPRHEQYF. In DNA form, the CDR3 reads TGTGCCTGGGACCTCCCTAGACACGAGCAGTACTTC.

The CDR3 sequence: CAISARTAKNEQFF. The CDR3 DNA follows: TGTGCCATCAGTGCGCGGACTGCCAAGAATGAGCAGTTCTTC. This sequence joins TRBV10-3 and TRBJ2-1; D is possibly TRBD2 (5 bases). CDR3 length: 14 amino acids. Germline-derived CDR1 and CDR2 are ENHRY and SYGVKD. Trimming cost V 4 bases and J 7 bases, with 14 bases left between them.

The J gene is TRBJ2-2, the V gene TRBV23-1, with a weak D call TRBD1 (6 bases). TRBV23-1 is recorded as an ORF, its role being uncertain. The V end was cut by 6 bases, the J end by 4 bases, with 9 bases between. This CDR3 spans 13 amino acids. The CDR3 nucleotides are TGCGCCAGCAGCAACAGGGTCACCGGGGAGCTGTTTTTT. This encodes CASSNRVTGELFF.

The genes are TRBV7-9 and TRBJ2-7; 7 bases agree with TRBD2. Per germline, CDR1 SEHNR and CDR2 FQNEAQ (reference sequence). Trimming took 7 bases from V and 7 from J; bases not matched to a gene: 13. CDR3 size: 14 residues. DNA for the CDR3: TGTGCCAGCAACCGGGACTACGGGCGCGGGGAGCAGTACTTC. It yields the protein CASNRDYGRGEQYF. The entire variable domain, with the rest obtained from reference TRBV7-9 and TRBJ2-7, is as follows: DTGVSQNPRHKITKRGQNVTFRCDPISEHNRLYWYRQTLGQGPEFLTYFQNEAQLEKSRLLSDRFSAERPKGSFSTLEIQRTEQGDSAMYLCASNRDYGRGEQYFGPGTRLTVT.

V is TRBV6-4 and J is TRBJ2-5, with 9 bases that match TRBD2. Germline loops: CDR1 MRHNA, CDR2 SNTAGT. V was pared by 6 bases and J by 3 bases, with 11 bases of the junction left unmatched. The CDR3 is made up of 16 amino acids. This chain's CDR3 is CASSPRLGLAEETQYF. The CDR3 DNA follows: TGTGCCAGCAGCCCGCGGTTGGGACTAGCAGAAGAGACCCAGTACTTC.

V and J are TRBV7-2 and TRBJ2-3; D gene unclear. V lost 5 bases and J 0 bases, leaving 15 bases between the germline ends. Germline CDR1 SGHTA, CDR2 FQGNSA. The length of the CDR3 is 16 residues. The CDR3: CASSARIATSTDTQYF. Written as DNA, the CDR3 is TGTGCCAGCAGCGCCCGGATCGCGACTAGCACAGATACGCAGTATTTT.

This clone was counted once. V usage is TRBV15 and J usage is TRBJ2-1; TRBD2 matches at 11 bases. This CDR3 comprises 16 residues. Germline V lookup: CDR1 LNHNV, CDR2 YYDKDF (reference sequence). With 8 bases clipped from V and 4 bases from J, the junction kept 10 bases outside the gene matches. The CDR3 sequence: CATETRLAGIYNEQFF. Here the CDR3 DNA reads TGTGCCACCGAAACTAGACTAGCGGGAATATACAATGAGCAGTTCTTC.

This chain connects TRBV5-1 to TRBJ2-7; D is uncertain. The CDR3 has 14 amino acids. Trimming removed 0 bases from V and 5 bases from J, with 12 bases in between. Germline V lookup: CDR1 SGHRS, CDR2 YFSETQ. This CDR3 is CASSLAWFRDEQYF. In nucleotides, the CDR3 is TGCGCCAGCAGCTTGGCCTGGTTTCGGGACGAGCAGTACTTC. The entire variable domain, with the rest obtained from reference TRBV5-1 and TRBJ2-7, is as follows: KAGVTQTPRYLIKTRGQQVTLSCSPISGHRSVSWYQQTPGQGLQFLFEYFSETQRNKGNFPGRFSGRQFSNSRSEMNVSTLELGDSALYLCASSLAWFRDEQYFGPGTRLTVT.

The rearrangement joins TRBV4-1 to TRBJ2-1; no clear D. This CDR3 spans 17 amino acids. With 0 bases removed from V and 4 bases from J, the gap between germline ends came to 16 bases. From germline, CDR1 is MGHRA and CDR2 YSYEKL. The CDR3: CASSQDIASSFYNEQFF. In nucleotides, the CDR3 is TGCGCCAGCAGCCAAGATATTGCGTCAAGTTTTTACAATGAGCAGTTCTTC.

The CDR3 loop is CASSSQGQGRTPLHF. CDR3 sequence (DNA): TGTGCCAGCAGCTCCCAAGGACAGGGGAGGACACCCCTCCACTTT. This sequence joins TRBV11-2 and TRBJ1-6; TRBD1 agrees at 9 bases. Trimming removed 4 bases from V and 11 bases from J; junction bases left unmatched: 9. Germline CDR1 SGHAT, CDR2 FQNNGV. There are 15 residues in the CDR3.

The chain uses TRBV11-2 and TRBJ2-7; 7 nucleotides match TRBD2. V dropped 1 base and J dropped 0; count of bases not matched to a gene: 3. CDR1 and CDR2 (germline): SGHAT, FQNNGV. The CDR3 totals 15 residues. The CDR3 region is CASSLVASGSYEQYF. The DNA of the CDR3 is TGTGCCAGCAGCTTAGTAGCTAGCGGCTCCTACGAGCAGTACTTC.

This clone was detected only once. The gene calls are TRBV9 and TRBJ2-1; tentatively, D is TRBD1 (6 bases). Germline CDR1 is SGDLS and CDR2 is YYNGEE. CDR3 size: 14 residues. Trimming pared 0 bases from V and 8 bases from J, leaving 12 bases between. The CDR3 is CASSVDQGLHEQFF. DNA for the CDR3: TGTGCCAGCAGCGTAGATCAGGGGTTACATGAGCAGTTCTTC.

This chain connects TRBV5-4 to TRBJ2-7, with D maybe TRBD2 (6 bases). Germline CDR1 SGHNT, CDR2 YYREEE (reference sequence). V was clipped by 4 bases and J by 5 bases, with 25 bases between them. The CDR3 runs 17 residues. The CDR3 nucleotides read TGTGCCAGCAGCGCGCAAGCCGGGACTCTCGGGCCGAACGAGCAGTACTTC. It encodes CASSAQAGTLGPNEQYF.

The V call is TRBV27, the J call TRBJ1-6; TRBD1 matches at 11 bases. V was clipped by 8 bases and J by 6 bases; unmatched bases: 6. Germline CDR1 MNHEY, CDR2 SMNVEV (reference sequence). The CDR3 length is 15 residues. DNA for the CDR3: TGTGCCAGCGGGACAGGGGGACTCATTAATTCACCCCTCCACTTT. Its protein is CASGTGGLINSPLHF.